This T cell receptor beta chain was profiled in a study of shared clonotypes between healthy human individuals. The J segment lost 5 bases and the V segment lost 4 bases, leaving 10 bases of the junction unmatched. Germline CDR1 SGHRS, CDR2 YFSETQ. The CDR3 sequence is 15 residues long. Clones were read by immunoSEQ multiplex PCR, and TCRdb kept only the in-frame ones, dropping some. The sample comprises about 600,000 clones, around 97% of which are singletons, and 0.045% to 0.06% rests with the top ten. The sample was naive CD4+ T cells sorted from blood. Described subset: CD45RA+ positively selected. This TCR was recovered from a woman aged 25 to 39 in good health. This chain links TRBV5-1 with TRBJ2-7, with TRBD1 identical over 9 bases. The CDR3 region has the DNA TGCGCCAGCAGCCCGGCCGGACAGGGGTACGACGAGCAGTACTTC. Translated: CASSPAGQGYDEQYF.